This T cell receptor (beta chain) was documented in a study of tumor-infiltrating lymphocytes in primary liver carcinoma. Study context: Patients included men and women of 30 to 69 years. Per sample, productive TCRbeta reads numbered roughly 3.5 to 7.13 million, similar across tissue types.

This clonotype qualifies as medium-sized. Its antigen is unidentified. Germline V gives CDR1 SQVTM, CDR2 ANQGSEA. This CDR3 region has 14 residues. Trimming removed 4 bases from V and 4 bases from J, with 14 bases in between. From unsorted bulk tissue weighing roughly 17-31 mg, DNA and RNA were co-extracted. General study points: Relative to tumor region pairs, the tumor-adjacent and tumor-blood pairs showed overlap that was lower.

From around 530 ng of total RNA, TCR beta-specific cDNA was reverse-transcribed using a constant-region primer. Libraries covering TCR beta were generated through three nested multiplex PCR rounds (using a slightly modified ARM-PCR). Both of the initial two PCR rounds ran for approximately 11 cycles and employed TRBV1-TRBV30 forward primers alongside a C-beta reverse primer. From the multiplex PCR reads, TCRdb called clonotypes with MiXCR, one entry per CDR3 protein. The sample holds 90,000 to 150,000 distinct CDR3 sequences; about two thirds are singletons and the top ten take 8.1%. The clonotype originates from a woman between 55 and 75 years old with primary liver carcinoma and hepatitis B virus infection. Sequencing was carried out using tumor-adjacent normal liver tissue. The chain combines TRBV29-1 with TRBJ2-1; D may be TRBD1 or TRBD2 (7 bases each). CDR3 nucleotides: TGCAGCGTTGCGGGGGGACAGCATTACAATGAGCAGTTCTTC. It translates to CSVAGGQHYNEQFF.